A selection of T cell receptor beta chains follows, all from one sample in a study of resident and recirculating memory T cells in vitiligo. Only in-frame clones appear in the TCRdb table, and some are missing; sequencing was by immunoSEQ multiplex PCR. The sample holds fewer than 80,000 clones, about nine tenths seen once. The material sequenced was blood. Receptor source: a male donor with vitiligo. CDR3s leave out the opening cysteine and the closing phenylalanine or tryptophan. Clone sizes are given selectively: once, few, many, or a class where the clone is expanded.

clone size: NA; V gene: TRBV4-1; CDR3 protein: ASSGQNTEAF
clone size: NA; V gene: TRBV5-6; CDR3 protein: ASSFYLQGAPGSTDTQY
clone size: few; V gene: TRBV7-2; CDR3 protein: ASSLDNTDTQY
clone size: NA; V gene: TRBV25-1; CDR3 protein: ASSPHPGQSNTGELF
clone size: NA; V gene: TRBV29-1; CDR3 protein: SVRTGGPYEQY
clone size: NA; V gene: TRBV30; CDR3 protein: AWSPYWSQLGQGSGEKLF
clone size: NA; V gene: TRBV11-2; CDR3 protein: ASSLDTASNQPQH
clone size: NA; V gene: TRBV18; CDR3 protein: ASSDNTGTGSEQY
clone size: NA; V gene: TRBV11-2; CDR3 protein: ASSLTGQGASPLH
clone size: NA; V gene: TRBV2; CDR3 protein: ASSDAGSYNSPLH
clone size: NA; V gene: TRBV13; CDR3 protein: ASSPTGGMAPNEKLF
clone size: NA; V gene: TRBV6-6; CDR3 protein: ASSPGVGDTQY
clone size: NA; V gene: TRBV14; CDR3 protein: ASSQRRDFTETQY
clone size: once; V gene: TRBV9; CDR3 protein: ASSVGGGLPTGELF
clone size: once; V gene: TRBV5-1; CDR3 protein: ASSLVVRGDNEQF
clone size: NA; V gene: TRBV2; CDR3 protein: ASRPDRGGQF
clone size: NA; V gene: TRBV16; CDR3 protein: ASSLVGGMPQH
clone size: NA; V gene: TRBV2; CDR3 protein: ASTSFGYGYT
clone size: once; V gene: TRBV28; CDR3 protein: ASSLARAYEQY
clone size: NA; V gene: TRBV11-3; CDR3 protein: ASSRTGYEQY
clone size: NA; V gene: TRBV21-1; CDR3 protein: ASSKVGQVSGNTIY
clone size: NA; V gene: TRBV7-3; CDR3 protein: ASSLSGLADNEQF
clone size: NA; V gene: TRBV18; CDR3 protein: ASSPQDTYYEQY
clone size: NA; V gene: TRBV4-1; CDR3 protein: ASSQDRGYGLF
clone size: NA; V gene: TRBV28; CDR3 protein: ASSTQGTETGELF
clone size: NA; V gene: TRBV4-3; CDR3 protein: ASSQAANYGYT